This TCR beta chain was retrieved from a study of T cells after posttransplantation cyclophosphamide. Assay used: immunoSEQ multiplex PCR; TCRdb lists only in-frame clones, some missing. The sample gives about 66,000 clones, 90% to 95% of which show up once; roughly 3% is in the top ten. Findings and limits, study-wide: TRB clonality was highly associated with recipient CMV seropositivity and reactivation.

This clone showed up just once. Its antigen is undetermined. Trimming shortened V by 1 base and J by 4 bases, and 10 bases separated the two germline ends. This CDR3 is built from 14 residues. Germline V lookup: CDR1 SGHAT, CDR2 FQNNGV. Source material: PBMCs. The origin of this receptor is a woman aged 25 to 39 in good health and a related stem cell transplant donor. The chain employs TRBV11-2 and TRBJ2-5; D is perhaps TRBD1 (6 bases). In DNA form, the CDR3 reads TGTGCCAGCAGCTTAGGTCTACAGGGAGAGACCCAGTACTTC. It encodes CASSLGLQGETQYF.